Following are 27 T cell receptor beta chains from one sample sequenced in a study of breast tumors, draining lymph nodes, adjacent tissues (dated by TCRdb to about 2016). Lymph node samples came from the axillary draining lymph nodes of breast cancer patients. The library was made by multiplex PCR. The run used an Illumina HiSeq 2000. TCRdb passed the public sequencing reads through fastp at Q25 and MiXCR, retaining productive beta sequences. Every entry covers one CDR3 protein and lists the most common genes and DNA from its rows. The table for this sample lists 150,000 or so distinct CDR3 sequences; around a third of them were counted only once. Clones ranked in the top ten supply 3.8% of the sample. Specimen: axillary lymph node tissue. The receptors were gathered from a female donor with breast cancer. Some clones in this sample may be carry-over from other donors' samples.

As regards this clonotype: Just one base apart from a much larger clone, this may be a read error. The V gene is TRBV7-9, the J gene TRBJ1-1; D call uncertain. Germline V gene sequence: CDR1 SEHNR, CDR2 FQNEAQ (reference sequence). The CDR3 sequence is 13 residues long. The DNA for the CDR3 is TGTGCCGGCAGCTTAGAAGGGAACACTGAAGCTTTCTTT. It is translated as CAGSLEGNTEAFF.

This clonotype appeared many times. This chain links TRBV24-1 with TRBJ2-3; D uncertain. The V gene's germline CDR1 is KGHDR and CDR2 SFDVKD. The V gene lost 3 bases and the J gene lost 8 bases, with 11 bases spanning the gap. This CDR3 region has 13 residues. CDR3 sequence reads: CATSDPGASTQYF. CDR3 in DNA: TGTGCCACCAGTGATCCCGGAGCGAGTACGCAGTATTTT.

The sample holds many counts of this clonotype. The rearrangement joins TRBV29-1 to TRBJ2-3, with a tentative D call TRBD2 (6 bases). The CDR3 covers 12 residues. The V end lost 6 bases, the J end lost 3 bases, and 10 bases lay between the germline ends. The germline gives CDR1 SQVTM, CDR2 ANQGSEA. The CDR3 region has the DNA TGCAGCGTCGCGGGATTTACAGATACGCAGTATTTT. Translation: CSVAGFTDTQYF.

On this clonotype: A clone one base away is much larger, so this may be a read error. The genes are TRBV5-6 and TRBJ2-1; D remains unclear. The V gene's germline CDR1 is SGHDT and CDR2 YYEEEE. This CDR3 region has 11 residues. The DNA of the CDR3 is TGTGCCAGCAGCACGTACAATGCGCAGTTCTTC. As protein: CASSTYNAQFF. The variable domain in full, completed from reference TRBV5-6 and TRBJ2-1, reads DAGVTQSPTHLIKTRGQQVTLRCSPKSGHDTVSWYQQALGQGPQFIFQYYEEEERQRGNFPDRFSGHQFPNYSSELNVNALLLGDSALYLCASSTYNAQFFGPGTRLTVL.

The chain is built from TRBV6-5 and TRBJ1-2; TRBD1 matches 8 bases. The V gene end was trimmed by 6 bases and the J gene end by 9 bases; junction bases not matched to a gene: 3. This CDR3 is 11 amino acids long. Germline CDR1 reads MNHEY; CDR2 reads SVGAGI. The chain's CDR3 is CASRRQGRYTF. The CDR3 DNA follows: TGTGCCAGCAGAAGACAGGGGCGCTACACCTTC.

V gene TRBV7-8 combines with J gene TRBJ1-1; the D is unclear. V dropped 5 bases and J dropped 5 bases, with 12 bases sitting between them. Germline V gene data show CDR1 as SGHVS and CDR2 as FQNEAQ. The CDR3 covers 13 residues. CDR3 in DNA: TGTGCCAGCAGCACCAGGCTGGGGACTGAAGCTTTCTTT. This sequence encodes CASSTRLGTEAFF. Combining the CDR3 with reference TRBV7-8 and TRBJ1-1 gives the whole variable domain GAGVSQSPRYKVAKRGQDVALRCDPISGHVSLFWYQQALGQGPEFLTYFQNEAQLDKSGLPSDRFFAERPEGSVSTLKIQRTQQEDSAVYLCASSTRLGTEAFFGQGTRLTVV.

As concerns this clonotype: A much larger clone is a single base away; this may be a read error. V usage is TRBV27 and J usage is TRBJ1-2; possible D gene TRBD1, 5 bases. V was shortened by 8 bases and J by 1 base, with 20 bases between the two germline ends. The germline V gene encodes CDR1 MNHEY and CDR2 SMNVEV (reference sequence). This CDR3 has 16 amino acids. The CDR3: CASPNLWTYLNYGYTF. CDR3 nucleotides: TGTGCCAGCCCAAATCTTTGGACATATCTTAACTATGGCTACACCTTC.

This clonotype was seen more than once but under ten times. With a much larger clone just one base away, this may be a read error. The chain couples TRBV6-5 to TRBJ2-7; 7 bases are shared with TRBD1. The germline V gene encodes CDR1 MNHEY and CDR2 SVGAGI. After removal of 5 bases from V and 0 bases from J, the junction contained 10 bases not matched to a gene. The CDR3 covers 16 residues. CDR3 nucleotide sequence: TGTGCCAGCAGTCACGAAGGGACAGCTGCCTCCTACGAGCAGTACTTC. It is translated as CASSHEGTAASYEQYF.

The sample holds many counts of this clonotype. A read error may explain this, as a much larger clone is one base away. The chain couples TRBV7-8 to TRBJ2-3; 10 bases agree with TRBD2. Germline V CDR1 and CDR2: SGHVS, FQNEAQ. There are 17 residues in the CDR3. The CDR3 coding sequence is TGTGCCAGCAGCATCATGCTAGCGGGAGAATTGCCAGATCCGCAGTATTTT. This encodes CASSIMLAGELPDPQYF.

There are many counts of this clonotype. The chain carries TRBV4-2 and TRBJ2-2; no clear D. Germline V CDR1 and CDR2: LGHNA, YNFKEQ. With 1 base removed from V and 9 bases from J, the gap between germline ends came to 18 bases. The CDR3 is 16 residues long. CDR3 sequence: CASSQGQSALDRELFF. The CDR3 DNA is TGTGCCAGCAGCCAAGGGCAATCCGCCCTTGACCGGGAGCTGTTTTTT.

V gene TRBV15 combines with J gene TRBJ2-7; D is unresolved. The CDR3 has 12 residues. Germline loops: CDR1 LNHNV, CDR2 YYDKDF (reference sequence). V was clipped by 3 bases and J by 2 bases, with 5 bases between them. For the CDR3, the DNA is TGTGCCACCAGCAGTCAACCCTACGAGCAGTACTTC. Encoded protein: CATSSQPYEQYF.

This clonotype was seen a single time. The V gene is TRBV9, the J gene TRBJ2-3; 11 nucleotides line up with TRBD2. The CDR3 runs to 14 residues. CDR1 is SGDLS, CDR2 YYNGEE, per germline. Trimming at V came to 2 bases and at J to 5 bases, leaving 1 base not matched to a gene. CDR3 in DNA: TGTGCCAGCAGCGTTAGCGGGAGGGAAGATACGCAGTATTTT. This sequence encodes CASSVSGREDTQYF.

This clonotype was seen repeatedly, ten times or more. This may be a read error: a much more frequent sequence differs by one nucleotide. J is TRBJ1-6 and V is TRBV20-1; TRBD1 agrees at 8 bases. CDR3 length: 12 residues. Germline lookup yields CDR1 DFQATT and CDR2 SNEGSKA (reference sequence). The CDR3 sequence: CSAFGQGPPPHF. The CDR3 bases are TGCAGTGCATTCGGACAGGGTCCACCCCCCCACTTT.

As to this clonotype: Given a much more abundant clone one base away, this may be a read error. This rearrangement joins TRBV3-1 to TRBJ2-3; tentatively, D is TRBD2 (5 bases). Germline lookup yields CDR1 LGHDT and CDR2 YNNKEL (reference sequence). CDR3 length equals 14 residues. The chain's CDR3 is CTSGPDFSTDTQYF. CDR3 DNA: TGTACCAGCGGCCCGGACTTCAGCACAGATACGCAGTATTTT.

The gene calls are TRBV20-1 and TRBJ1-6; 9 bases are shared with TRBD1. This CDR3 has 14 amino acids. The germline CDR1 and CDR2 sequences are DFQATT and SNEGSKA (reference sequence). CDR3 region: CSCFGDRDNSPLHF. The CDR3 bases are TGCAGCTGCTTTGGGGACAGGGATAATTCACCCCTCCACTTT.

Remarks on this clonotype: Given a much more abundant clone one base away, this may be a read error. The rearrangement links TRBV13 to TRBJ2-2; 9 nucleotides agree with TRBD2. V lost 4 bases and J lost 0; bases outside the gene matches: 12. There are 19 residues in the CDR3. The germline CDR1 and CDR2 sequences are PRHDT and FYEKMQ (reference sequence). The CDR3 reads CASSSRLAELQANTGELFF. CDR3 in DNA: TGTGCCAGCAGCTCCCGACTAGCGGAATTACAGGCGAACACCGGGGAGCTGTTTTTT.

This clonotype was observed a few times. J is TRBJ1-2 and V is TRBV27; tentative D call: TRBD1 (5 bases). There are 15 residues in the CDR3. From germline, CDR1 is MNHEY and CDR2 SMNVEV (reference sequence). V shed 4 bases and J shed 4 bases, with 16 bases lying between them. As DNA, the CDR3 is TGTGCCAGCAGTTCACCCGCGGCAGGGACCTATGGCTACACCTTC. Protein product: CASSSPAAGTYGYTF.

This clonotype has a count of ten or more. This may be a read error, as it is one base from a much larger clone. The chain is built from TRBV7-2 and TRBJ2-5; D possibly corresponds to TRBD2 (5 bases). CDR3 length: 15 residues. Germline lookup yields CDR1 SGHTA and CDR2 FQGNSA. The CDR3 protein is CASSDFGRVRETQHF. As DNA, the CDR3 is TGTGCCAGCAGCGACTTCGGGCGGGTACGAGAGACCCAGCACTTC.

This clonotype was counted many times. The chain links TRBV7-9 to TRBJ2-5; the match to TRBD2 covers 13 bases. Losses at the gene ends were 1 base for V and 1 base for J; bases not matched to a gene: 6. The germline V gene has CDR1 SEHNR and CDR2 FQNEAQ (reference sequence). CDR3 size: 18 residues. This chain's CDR3 is CASSLGRLAGGLQETQYF. The CDR3 DNA follows: TGTGCCAGCAGCTTAGGGCGACTAGCGGGAGGACTCCAAGAGACCCAGTACTTC.

This clonotype was picked up many times. CDR3 sequence reads: CASSLRDGLQAYNSPLHF. CDR3 in DNA: TGTGCCAGCAGCCTAAGGGACGGACTTCAAGCCTATAATTCACCCCTCCACTTT. The genes are TRBV5-6 and TRBJ1-6, with D tentatively TRBD1 (5 bases). The CDR3 is 18 residues long. With 4 bases removed from V and 2 bases from J, the gap between germline ends came to 19 bases. CDR1 is SGHDT and CDR2 is YYEEEE in the germline V gene.

The chain combines TRBV6-5 with TRBJ2-3, with 11 bases identical to TRBD1. The CDR3 is made up of 17 amino acids. Germline CDR1 is MNHEY and CDR2 is SVGAGI. Trimming took 4 bases from V and 6 from J; bases not matched to a gene: 12. This chain's CDR3 is CASSWTKGTGGSDTQYF. The CDR3 DNA sequence: TGTGCCAGCAGTTGGACCAAAGGGACAGGGGGATCGGATACGCAGTATTTT.

There are many counts of this clonotype. The gene calls are TRBV19 and TRBJ1-2; tentatively, D is TRBD1 (6 bases). The length of the CDR3 is 17 residues. Germline values: CDR1 LNHDA, CDR2 SQIVND (reference sequence). V lost 1 base to trimming and J lost 1 base, with 16 bases between them. The CDR3 bases are TGTGCCAGTAGTATAGCAGGGGTCGGAAAGGATAACTATGGCTACACCTTC. Translation: CASSIAGVGKDNYGYTF.

This clonotype was detected many times. This chain connects TRBV2 to TRBJ2-1, with D perhaps TRBD1 or TRBD2 (5 bases each). The CDR3 has 15 amino acids. Trimming shortened V by 10 bases and J by 7 bases, and 23 bases separated the two germline ends. CDR1 and CDR2 (germline): SNHLY, FYNNEI. The CDR3 sequence: CANRPGRLINNEQFF. In nucleotides, the CDR3 is TGTGCCAACAGACCGGGACGCCTAATTAATAATGAGCAGTTCTTC.

The chain combines TRBV12-5 with TRBJ2-5; D unclear. Per germline, CDR1 LGHNT and CDR2 FRNRAP. Trimming shortened V by 3 bases and J by 5 bases, and 10 bases separated the two germline ends. The CDR3 has 13 residues. CDR3 region: CASGFCYPETQYF. CDR3 DNA sequence: TGTGCTAGTGGTTTCTGTTACCCGGAGACCCAGTACTTC.

Ten or more counts support this clonotype. The chain is built from TRBV2 and TRBJ2-5; TRBD2 matches 9 bases. J lost 5 bases, V lost 6 bases, and 7 bases had no gene match. The CDR3 covers 14 residues. Germline V CDR1 and CDR2: SNHLY, FYNNEI. The CDR3 DNA is TGTGCCAGCAGGAAAGCGGGAGGTGTGGAGACCCAGTACTTC. This sequence encodes CASRKAGGVETQYF.

This clonotype has ten or more counts. J is TRBJ2-7 and V is TRBV6-5, with no clear D. V gave up 0 bases and J gave up 2 bases, with 14 bases separating them. This CDR3 is 16 amino acids long. Germline lookup yields CDR1 MNHEY and CDR2 SVGAGI. The CDR3 DNA reads as TGTGCCAGCAGTTACTCGAAAGGTAGTTTTGCCTACGAGCAGTACTTC. It encodes CASSYSKGSFAYEQYF.

The chain combines TRBV2 with TRBJ2-5; D is unclear. CDR3 length: 9 residues. The V gene lost 8 bases and the J gene lost 7 bases, with 5 bases spanning the gap. Germline V gene data show CDR1 as SNHLY and CDR2 as FYNNEI. The CDR3 region is CASSGTQYF. The CDR3, as DNA: TGTGCCAGCTCCGGGACCCAGTACTTC.